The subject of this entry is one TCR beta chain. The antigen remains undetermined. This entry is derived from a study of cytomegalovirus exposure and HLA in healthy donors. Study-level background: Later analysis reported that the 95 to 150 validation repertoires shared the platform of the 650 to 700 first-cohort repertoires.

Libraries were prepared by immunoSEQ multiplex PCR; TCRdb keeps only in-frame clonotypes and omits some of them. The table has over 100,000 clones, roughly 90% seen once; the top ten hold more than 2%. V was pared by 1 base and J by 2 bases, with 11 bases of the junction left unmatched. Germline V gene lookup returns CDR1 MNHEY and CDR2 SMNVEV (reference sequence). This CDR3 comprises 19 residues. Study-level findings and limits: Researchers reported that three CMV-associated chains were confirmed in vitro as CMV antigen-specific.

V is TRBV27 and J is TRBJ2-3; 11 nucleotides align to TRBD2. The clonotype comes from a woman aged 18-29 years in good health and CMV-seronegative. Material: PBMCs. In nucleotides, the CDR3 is TGTGCCAGCAGTTTATTCCCTCACCATAGCGGGGGGGACACAGATACGCAGTATTTT. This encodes CASSLFPHHSGGDTDTQYF.